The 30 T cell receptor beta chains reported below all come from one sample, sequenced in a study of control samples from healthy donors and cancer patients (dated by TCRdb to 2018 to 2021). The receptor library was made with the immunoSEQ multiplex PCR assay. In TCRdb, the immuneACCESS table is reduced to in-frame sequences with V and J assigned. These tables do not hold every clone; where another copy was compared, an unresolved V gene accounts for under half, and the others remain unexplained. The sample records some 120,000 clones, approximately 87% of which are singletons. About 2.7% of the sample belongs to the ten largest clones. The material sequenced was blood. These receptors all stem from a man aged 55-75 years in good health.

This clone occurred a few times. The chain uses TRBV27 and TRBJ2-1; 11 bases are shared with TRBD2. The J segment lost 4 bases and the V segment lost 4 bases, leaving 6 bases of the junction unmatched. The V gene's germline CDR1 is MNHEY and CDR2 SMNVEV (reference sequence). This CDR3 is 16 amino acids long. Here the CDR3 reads CASSSFSGGVYNEQFF. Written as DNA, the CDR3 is TGTGCCAGCAGTTCCTTTAGCGGGGGGGTTTACAATGAGCAGTTCTTC.

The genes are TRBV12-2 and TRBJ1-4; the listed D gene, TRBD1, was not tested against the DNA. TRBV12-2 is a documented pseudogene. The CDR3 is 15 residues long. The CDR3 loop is CASRLGRTFGEKLFF. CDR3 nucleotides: TGTGCAAGTCGCTTAGGTCGTACATTTGGCGAAAAACTGTTTTTT.

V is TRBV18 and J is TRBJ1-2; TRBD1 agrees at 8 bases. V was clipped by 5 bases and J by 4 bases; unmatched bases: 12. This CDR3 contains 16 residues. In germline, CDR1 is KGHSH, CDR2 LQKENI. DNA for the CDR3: TGTGCCAGCTCATCTAGTACGGGACAGGCCTCCTATGGCTACACCTTC. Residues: CASSSSTGQASYGYTF.

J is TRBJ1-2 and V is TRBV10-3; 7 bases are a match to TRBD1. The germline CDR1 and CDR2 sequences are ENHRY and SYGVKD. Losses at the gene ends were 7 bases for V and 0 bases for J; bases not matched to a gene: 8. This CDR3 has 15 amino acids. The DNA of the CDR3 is TGTGCCATCAACGACCGGGACAGAACTAACTATGGCTACACCTTC. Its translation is CAINDRDRTNYGYTF.

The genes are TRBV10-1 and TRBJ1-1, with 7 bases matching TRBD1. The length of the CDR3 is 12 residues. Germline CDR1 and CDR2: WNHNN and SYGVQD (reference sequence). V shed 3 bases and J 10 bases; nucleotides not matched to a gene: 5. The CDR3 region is CASSEGTARAFF. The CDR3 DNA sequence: TGCGCCAGCAGTGAAGGGACAGCCCGAGCTTTCTTT.

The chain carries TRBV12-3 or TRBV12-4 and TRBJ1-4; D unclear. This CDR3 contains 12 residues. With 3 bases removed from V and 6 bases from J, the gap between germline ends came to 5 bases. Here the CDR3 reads CASSFSHEKLFF. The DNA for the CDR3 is TGTGCCAGCAGTTTTTCCCATGAAAAACTGTTTTTT.

The chain's CDR3 is CASSQHIVGARETQYF. DNA of the CDR3: TGTGCCAGCAGCCAGCACATTGTGGGGGCGCGGGAGACCCAGTACTTC. The J gene is TRBJ2-5, the V gene TRBV7-8, with D possibly matching TRBD1 (6 bases). V lost 5 bases, J lost 5 bases, and 21 bases lay in between. This CDR3 is built from 16 residues. Germline CDR1 SGHVS, CDR2 FQNEAQ.

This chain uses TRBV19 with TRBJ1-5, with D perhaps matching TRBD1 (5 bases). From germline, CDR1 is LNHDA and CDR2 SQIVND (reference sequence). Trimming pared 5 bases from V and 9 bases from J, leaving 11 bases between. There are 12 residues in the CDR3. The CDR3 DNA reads TGTGCCAGTAGTGTCTCAGGGCGGCCCCAGCATTTT. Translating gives CASSVSGRPQHF.

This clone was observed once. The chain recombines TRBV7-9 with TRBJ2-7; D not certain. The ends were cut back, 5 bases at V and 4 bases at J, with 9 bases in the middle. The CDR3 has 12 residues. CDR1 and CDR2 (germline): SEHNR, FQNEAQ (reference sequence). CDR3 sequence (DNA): TGTGCCAGCAGCCCCTCCGGTTACGAGCAGTACTTC. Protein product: CASSPSGYEQYF.

The CDR3 is CASSRSKEETQYF. The CDR3 coding sequence is TGTGCCAGCAGCCGAAGCAAGGAAGAGACCCAGTACTTC. The chain carries TRBV7-3 and TRBJ2-5; D gene uncertain. Trimming took off 5 bases at V and 3 bases at J, with 10 bases between the two ends. Germline lookup yields CDR1 SGHTA and CDR2 FQGTGA. The CDR3 totals 13 residues.

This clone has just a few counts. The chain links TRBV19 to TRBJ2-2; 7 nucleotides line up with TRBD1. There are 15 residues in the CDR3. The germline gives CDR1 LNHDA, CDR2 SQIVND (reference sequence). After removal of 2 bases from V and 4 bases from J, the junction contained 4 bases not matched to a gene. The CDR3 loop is CASSIPGQSTGELFF. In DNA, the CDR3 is TGTGCCAGTAGTATACCGGGACAGAGCACCGGGGAGCTGTTTTTT.

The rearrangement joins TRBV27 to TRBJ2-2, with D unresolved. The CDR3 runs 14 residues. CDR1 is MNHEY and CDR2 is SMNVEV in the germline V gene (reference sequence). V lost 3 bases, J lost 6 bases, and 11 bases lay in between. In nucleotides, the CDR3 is TGTGCCAGCAGTTTGGAAGTTGGACCCGGGGAGCTGTTTTTT. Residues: CASSLEVGPGELFF.

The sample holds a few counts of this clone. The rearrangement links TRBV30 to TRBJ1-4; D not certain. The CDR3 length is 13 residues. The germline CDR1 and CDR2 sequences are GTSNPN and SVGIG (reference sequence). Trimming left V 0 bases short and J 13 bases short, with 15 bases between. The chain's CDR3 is CAWSVPGNGRLFF. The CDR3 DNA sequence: TGTGCCTGGAGTGTACCCGGGAATGGGAGACTGTTTTTT.

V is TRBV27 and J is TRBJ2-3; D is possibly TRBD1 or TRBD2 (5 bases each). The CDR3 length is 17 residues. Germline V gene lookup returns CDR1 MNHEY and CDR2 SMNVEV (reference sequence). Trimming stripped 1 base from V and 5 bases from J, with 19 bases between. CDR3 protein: CASSLLDFQGVGDTQYF. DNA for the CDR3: TGTGCCAGCAGTTTATTGGACTTTCAAGGGGTGGGAGATACGCAGTATTTT.

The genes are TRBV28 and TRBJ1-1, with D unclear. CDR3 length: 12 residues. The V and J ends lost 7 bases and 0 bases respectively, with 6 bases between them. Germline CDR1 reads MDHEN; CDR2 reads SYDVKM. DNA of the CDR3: TGTGCCAGCAAGGTCCTGAACACTGAAGCTTTCTTT. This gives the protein CASKVLNTEAFF.

CDR3 residues: CASSQGFVGGPSGELFF. The CDR3 nucleotides are TGCGCCAGCAGCCAAGGCTTTGTTGGGGGGCCGAGCGGGGAGCTGTTTTTT. The chain carries TRBV4-3 and TRBJ2-2; either TRBD1 or TRBD2 may fit D (6 bases each). Germline assignment: CDR1 LGHNA and CDR2 YSLEER. The germline V and J ends were trimmed by 1 base and 7 bases, with 19 bases remaining between them. The CDR3 extends over 17 amino acids.

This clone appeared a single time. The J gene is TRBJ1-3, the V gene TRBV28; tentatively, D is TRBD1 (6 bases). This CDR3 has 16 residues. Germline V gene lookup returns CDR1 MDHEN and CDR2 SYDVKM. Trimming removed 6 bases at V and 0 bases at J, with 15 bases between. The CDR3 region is CASRKDRSSSGNTIYF. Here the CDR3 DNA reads TGTGCCAGCAGGAAAGACAGGTCGAGCTCTGGAAACACCATATATTTT.

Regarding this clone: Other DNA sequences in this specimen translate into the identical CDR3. CDR3 bases: TGTGCCACCAGTGATTATCGGGACGAGCAGTACTTC. Translated, it gives CATSDYRDEQYF. This rearrangement joins TRBV24-1 to TRBJ2-7; D is uncertain. CDR3 length: 12 amino acids. The germline gives CDR1 KGHDR, CDR2 SFDVKD. V was trimmed by 2 bases and J by 5 bases, leaving 6 bases between them.

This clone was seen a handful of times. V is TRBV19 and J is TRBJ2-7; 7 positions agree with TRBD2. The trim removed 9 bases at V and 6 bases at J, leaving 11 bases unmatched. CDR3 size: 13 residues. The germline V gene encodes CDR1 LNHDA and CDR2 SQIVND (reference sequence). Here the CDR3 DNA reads TGTGCCAGCCGTCGGGGGACTATAGGCGAGCAGTACTTC. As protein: CASRRGTIGEQYF.

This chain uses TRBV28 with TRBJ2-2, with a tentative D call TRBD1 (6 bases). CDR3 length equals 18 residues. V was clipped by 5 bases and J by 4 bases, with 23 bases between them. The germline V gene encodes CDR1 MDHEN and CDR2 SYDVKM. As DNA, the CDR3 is TGTGCCAGCAGTCCACAGGGCTTGATTGTCCGAACCACCGGGGAGCTGTTTTTT. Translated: CASSPQGLIVRTTGELFF.

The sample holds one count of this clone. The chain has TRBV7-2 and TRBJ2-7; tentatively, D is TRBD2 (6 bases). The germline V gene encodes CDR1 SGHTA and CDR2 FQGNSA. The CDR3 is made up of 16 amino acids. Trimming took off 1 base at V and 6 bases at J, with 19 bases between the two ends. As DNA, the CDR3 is TGTGCCAGCAGCTTAGATGGAGTCGGGGGAGGTGCCGAGCAGTACTTC. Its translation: CASSLDGVGGGAEQYF.

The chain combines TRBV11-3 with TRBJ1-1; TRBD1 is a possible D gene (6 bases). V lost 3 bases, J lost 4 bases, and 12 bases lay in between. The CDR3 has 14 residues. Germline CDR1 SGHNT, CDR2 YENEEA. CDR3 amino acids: CASSLTGGSTEAFF. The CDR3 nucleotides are TGTGCCAGCAGCTTGACAGGCGGGAGCACTGAAGCTTTCTTT.

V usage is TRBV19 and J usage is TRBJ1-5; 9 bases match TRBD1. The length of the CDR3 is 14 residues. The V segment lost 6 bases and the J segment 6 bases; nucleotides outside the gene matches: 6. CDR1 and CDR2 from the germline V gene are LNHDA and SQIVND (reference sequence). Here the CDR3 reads CASRSGQGIQPQHF. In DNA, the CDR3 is TGTGCCAGTAGGTCGGGACAGGGCATTCAGCCCCAGCATTTT.

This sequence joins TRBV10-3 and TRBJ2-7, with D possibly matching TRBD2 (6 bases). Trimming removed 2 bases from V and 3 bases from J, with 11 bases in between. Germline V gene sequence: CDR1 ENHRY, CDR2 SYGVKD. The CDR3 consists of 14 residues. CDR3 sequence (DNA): TGTGCCATCAGTGAGGCGGGACGGAGCTACGAGCAGTACTTC. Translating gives CAISEAGRSYEQYF.

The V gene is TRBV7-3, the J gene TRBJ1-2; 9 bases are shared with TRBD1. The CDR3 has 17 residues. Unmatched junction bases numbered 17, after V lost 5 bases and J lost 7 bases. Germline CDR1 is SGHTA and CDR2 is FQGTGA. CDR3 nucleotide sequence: TGTGCCAGCAGCCCCACGGGGACGACAGGGGGAAGTCTTGGCTACACCTTC. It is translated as CASSPTGTTGGSLGYTF.

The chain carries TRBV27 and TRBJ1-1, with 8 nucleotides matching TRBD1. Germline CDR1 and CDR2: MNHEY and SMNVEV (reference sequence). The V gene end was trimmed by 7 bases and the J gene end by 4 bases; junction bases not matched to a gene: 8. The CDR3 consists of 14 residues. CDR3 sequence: CASTPGTGTTEAFF. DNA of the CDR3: TGTGCCAGCACCCCAGGGACAGGAACCACTGAAGCTTTCTTT.

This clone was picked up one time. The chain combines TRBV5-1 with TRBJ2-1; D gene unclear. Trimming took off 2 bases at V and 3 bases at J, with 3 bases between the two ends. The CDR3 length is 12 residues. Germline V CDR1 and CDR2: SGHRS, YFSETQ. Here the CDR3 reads CASSFDYNEQFF. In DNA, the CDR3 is TGCGCCAGCAGCTTTGACTACAATGAGCAGTTCTTC.

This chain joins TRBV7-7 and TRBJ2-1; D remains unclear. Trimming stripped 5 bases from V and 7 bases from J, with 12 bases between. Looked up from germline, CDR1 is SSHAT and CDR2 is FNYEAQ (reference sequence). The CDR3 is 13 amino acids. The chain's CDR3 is CASSRRADNEQFF. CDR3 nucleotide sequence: TGTGCCAGCAGCAGACGGGCCGATAATGAGCAGTTCTTC.

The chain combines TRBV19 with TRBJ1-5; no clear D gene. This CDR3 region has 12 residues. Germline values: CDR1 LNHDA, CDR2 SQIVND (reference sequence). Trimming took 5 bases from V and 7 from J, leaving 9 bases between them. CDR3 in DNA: TGTGCCAGTAGTCCCCATTTACAGCCCCAGCATTTT. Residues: CASSPHLQPQHF.

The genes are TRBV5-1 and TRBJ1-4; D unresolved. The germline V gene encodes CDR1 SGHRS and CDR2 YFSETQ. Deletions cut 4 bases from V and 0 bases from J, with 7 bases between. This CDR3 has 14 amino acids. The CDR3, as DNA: TGCGCCAGCAGCGCCATATCAACTAATGAAAAACTGTTTTTT. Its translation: CASSAISTNEKLFF. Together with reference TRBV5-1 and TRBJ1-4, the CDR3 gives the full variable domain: KAGVTQTPRYLIKTRGQQVTLSCSPISGHRSVSWYQQTPGQGLQFLFEYFSETQRNKGNFPGRFSGRQFSNSRSEMNVSTLELGDSALYLCASSAISTNEKLFFGSGTQLSVL.